This TCR beta chain was captured in a study of cytomegalovirus exposure and HLA in healthy donors. Primers: 60 Vbeta forward and 13 Jbeta reverse. The repertoire was sequenced with immunoSEQ multiplex PCR; TCRdb's copy has only in-frame clones and lacks some. The table lists some 140,000 clones, 74% of them singletons. This clonotype was sampled from a man aged 25 to 45 in good health and CMV-seronegative. The sequenced sample was PBMCs.

The CDR3 region is CAISETGHEQFF. The CDR3 DNA follows: TGTGCCATCAGTGAGACGGGTCACGAGCAGTTCTTC. The chain uses TRBV10-3 and TRBJ2-1; D uncertain. Germline V gives CDR1 ENHRY, CDR2 SYGVKD. The CDR3 loop spans 12 amino acids. Deletions cut 2 bases from V and 10 bases from J, with 9 bases between.